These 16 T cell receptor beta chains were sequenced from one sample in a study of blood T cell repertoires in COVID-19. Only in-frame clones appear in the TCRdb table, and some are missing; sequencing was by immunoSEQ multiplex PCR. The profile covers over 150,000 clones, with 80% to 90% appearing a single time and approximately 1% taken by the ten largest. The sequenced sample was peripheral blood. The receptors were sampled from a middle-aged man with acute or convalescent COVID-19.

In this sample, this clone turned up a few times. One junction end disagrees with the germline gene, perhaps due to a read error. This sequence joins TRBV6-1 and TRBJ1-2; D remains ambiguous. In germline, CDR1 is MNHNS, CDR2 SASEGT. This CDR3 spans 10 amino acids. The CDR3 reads CASSEVWASF. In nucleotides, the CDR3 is TGTGCCAGCAGTGAAGTGTGGGCTTCCTTC.

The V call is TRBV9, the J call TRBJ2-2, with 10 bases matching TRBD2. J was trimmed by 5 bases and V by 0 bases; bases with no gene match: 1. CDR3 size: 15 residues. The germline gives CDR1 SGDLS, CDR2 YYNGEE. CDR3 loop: CASSVEGLATGELFF. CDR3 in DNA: TGTGCCAGCAGCGTAGAGGGACTAGCGACCGGGGAGCTGTTTTTT.

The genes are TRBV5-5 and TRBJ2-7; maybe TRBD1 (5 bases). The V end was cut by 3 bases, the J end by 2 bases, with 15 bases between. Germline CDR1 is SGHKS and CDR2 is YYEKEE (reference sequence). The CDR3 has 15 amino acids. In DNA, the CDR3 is TGTGCCAGCAGCTCTAACAGACAGCCGGCCTACGAGCAGTACTTC. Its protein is CASSSNRQPAYEQYF.

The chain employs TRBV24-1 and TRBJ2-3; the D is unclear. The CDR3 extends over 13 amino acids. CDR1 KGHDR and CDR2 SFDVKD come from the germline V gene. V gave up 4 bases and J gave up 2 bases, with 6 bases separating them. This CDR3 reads CATSDLPTDTQYF. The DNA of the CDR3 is TGTGCCACCAGTGACCTCCCCACAGATACGCAGTATTTT.

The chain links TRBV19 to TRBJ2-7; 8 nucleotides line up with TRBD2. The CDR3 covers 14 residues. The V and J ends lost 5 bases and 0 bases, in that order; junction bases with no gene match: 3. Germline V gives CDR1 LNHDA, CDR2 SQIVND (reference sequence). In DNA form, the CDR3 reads TGTGCCAGTAGTCCGGGGGGGTCCTCCTACGAGCAGTACTTC. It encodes CASSPGGSSYEQYF.

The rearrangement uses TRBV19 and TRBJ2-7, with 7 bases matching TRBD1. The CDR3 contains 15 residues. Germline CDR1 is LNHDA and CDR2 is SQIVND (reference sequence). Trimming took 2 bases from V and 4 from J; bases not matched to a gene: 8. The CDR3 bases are TGTGCCAGTAGTATAAATATGGGACAGAAGTACGAGCAGTACTTC. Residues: CASSINMGQKYEQYF.

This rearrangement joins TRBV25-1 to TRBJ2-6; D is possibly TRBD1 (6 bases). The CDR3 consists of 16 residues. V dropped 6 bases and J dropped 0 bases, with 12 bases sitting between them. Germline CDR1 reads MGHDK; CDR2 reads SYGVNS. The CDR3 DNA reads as TGTGCCAGCAGGGAGACAGGCGGCTCTGGGGCCAACGTCCTGACTTTC. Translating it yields CASRETGGSGANVLTF.

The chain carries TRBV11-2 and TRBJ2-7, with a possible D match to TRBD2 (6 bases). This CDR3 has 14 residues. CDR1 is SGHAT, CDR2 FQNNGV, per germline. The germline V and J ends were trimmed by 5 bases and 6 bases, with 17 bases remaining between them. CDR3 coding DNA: TGTGCCAGCAGCCCCCCCGCGACTAGATCCGAGCAGTACTTC. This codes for CASSPPATRSEQYF.

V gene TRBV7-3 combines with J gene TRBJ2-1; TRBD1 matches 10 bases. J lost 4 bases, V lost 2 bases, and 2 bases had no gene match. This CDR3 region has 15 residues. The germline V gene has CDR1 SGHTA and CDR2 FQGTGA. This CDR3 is CASSLLGQGYNEQFF. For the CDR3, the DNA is TGTGCCAGCAGCTTATTGGGACAGGGGTACAATGAGCAGTTCTTC.

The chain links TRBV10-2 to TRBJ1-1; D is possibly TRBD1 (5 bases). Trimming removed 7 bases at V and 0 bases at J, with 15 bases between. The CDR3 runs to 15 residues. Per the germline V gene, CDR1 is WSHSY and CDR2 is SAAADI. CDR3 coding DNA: TGCGCCAGCATCTTCGGCACAGGATTGAACACTGAAGCTTTCTTT. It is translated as CASIFGTGLNTEAFF.

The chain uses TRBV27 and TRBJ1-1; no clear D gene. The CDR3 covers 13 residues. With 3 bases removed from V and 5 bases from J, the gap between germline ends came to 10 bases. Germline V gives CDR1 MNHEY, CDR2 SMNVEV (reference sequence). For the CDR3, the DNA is TGTGCCAGCAGTTTGTCGACTGGGACTGAAGCTTTCTTT. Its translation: CASSLSTGTEAFF.

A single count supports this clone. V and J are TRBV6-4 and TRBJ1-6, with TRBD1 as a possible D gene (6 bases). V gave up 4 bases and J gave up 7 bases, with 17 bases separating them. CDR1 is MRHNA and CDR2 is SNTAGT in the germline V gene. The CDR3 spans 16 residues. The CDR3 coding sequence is TGTGCCAGCAGTGTCGAGGCTTATGGGGGCAATTCACCCCTCCACTTT. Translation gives CASSVEAYGGNSPLHF.

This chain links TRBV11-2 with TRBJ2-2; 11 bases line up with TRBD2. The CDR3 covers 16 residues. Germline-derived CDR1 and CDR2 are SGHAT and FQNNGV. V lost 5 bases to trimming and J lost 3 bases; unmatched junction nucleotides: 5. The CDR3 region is CASSLLAGGYTGELFF. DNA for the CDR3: TGTGCCAGCAGCCTGTTAGCGGGGGGGTACACCGGGGAGCTGTTTTTT.

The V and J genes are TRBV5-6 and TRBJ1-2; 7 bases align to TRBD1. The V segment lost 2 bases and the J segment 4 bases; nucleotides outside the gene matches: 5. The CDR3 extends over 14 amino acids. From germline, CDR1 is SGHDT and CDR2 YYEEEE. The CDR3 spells CASSFPTGSYGYTF. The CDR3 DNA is TGTGCCAGCAGCTTTCCGACAGGGAGCTATGGCTACACCTTC.

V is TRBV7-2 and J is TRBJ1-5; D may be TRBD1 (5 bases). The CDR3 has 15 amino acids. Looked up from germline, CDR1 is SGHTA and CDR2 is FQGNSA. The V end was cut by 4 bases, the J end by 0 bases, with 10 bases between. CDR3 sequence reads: CASSSGQYSNQPQHF. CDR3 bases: TGTGCCAGCAGCTCTGGACAATATAGCAATCAGCCCCAGCATTTT.

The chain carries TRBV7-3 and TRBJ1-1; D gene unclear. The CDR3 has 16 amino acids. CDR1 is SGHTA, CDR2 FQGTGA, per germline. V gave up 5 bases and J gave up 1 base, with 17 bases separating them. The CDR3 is CASSATAGFRNTEAFF. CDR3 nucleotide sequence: TGTGCCAGCAGCGCGACGGCGGGATTTAGGAACACTGAAGCTTTCTTT.